This entry is about one TCR beta chain. Germline assignment: CDR1 SGHRS and CDR2 YFSETQ. This CDR3 has 14 amino acids. Trimming took 3 bases from V and 5 from J, leaving 11 bases between them. The data were obtained in a study of T cell changes during pregnancy in multiple sclerosis. Clones were read by immunoSEQ multiplex PCR, and TCRdb kept only the in-frame ones, dropping some. Here the sample spans 70,000 to 95,000 clones, over 85% being singletons. Here the sequenced sample was peripheral blood, taken in the first trimester of pregnancy. The sequence was obtained from a female donor with multiple sclerosis, enrolled in a pregnancy study. This chain links TRBV5-1 with TRBJ2-2; a weak D match, TRBD2 (6 bases). The CDR3 coding sequence is TGCGCCAGCAGCTCAACGGGGGTAACCGGGGAGCTGTTTTTT. This codes for CASSSTGVTGELFF.